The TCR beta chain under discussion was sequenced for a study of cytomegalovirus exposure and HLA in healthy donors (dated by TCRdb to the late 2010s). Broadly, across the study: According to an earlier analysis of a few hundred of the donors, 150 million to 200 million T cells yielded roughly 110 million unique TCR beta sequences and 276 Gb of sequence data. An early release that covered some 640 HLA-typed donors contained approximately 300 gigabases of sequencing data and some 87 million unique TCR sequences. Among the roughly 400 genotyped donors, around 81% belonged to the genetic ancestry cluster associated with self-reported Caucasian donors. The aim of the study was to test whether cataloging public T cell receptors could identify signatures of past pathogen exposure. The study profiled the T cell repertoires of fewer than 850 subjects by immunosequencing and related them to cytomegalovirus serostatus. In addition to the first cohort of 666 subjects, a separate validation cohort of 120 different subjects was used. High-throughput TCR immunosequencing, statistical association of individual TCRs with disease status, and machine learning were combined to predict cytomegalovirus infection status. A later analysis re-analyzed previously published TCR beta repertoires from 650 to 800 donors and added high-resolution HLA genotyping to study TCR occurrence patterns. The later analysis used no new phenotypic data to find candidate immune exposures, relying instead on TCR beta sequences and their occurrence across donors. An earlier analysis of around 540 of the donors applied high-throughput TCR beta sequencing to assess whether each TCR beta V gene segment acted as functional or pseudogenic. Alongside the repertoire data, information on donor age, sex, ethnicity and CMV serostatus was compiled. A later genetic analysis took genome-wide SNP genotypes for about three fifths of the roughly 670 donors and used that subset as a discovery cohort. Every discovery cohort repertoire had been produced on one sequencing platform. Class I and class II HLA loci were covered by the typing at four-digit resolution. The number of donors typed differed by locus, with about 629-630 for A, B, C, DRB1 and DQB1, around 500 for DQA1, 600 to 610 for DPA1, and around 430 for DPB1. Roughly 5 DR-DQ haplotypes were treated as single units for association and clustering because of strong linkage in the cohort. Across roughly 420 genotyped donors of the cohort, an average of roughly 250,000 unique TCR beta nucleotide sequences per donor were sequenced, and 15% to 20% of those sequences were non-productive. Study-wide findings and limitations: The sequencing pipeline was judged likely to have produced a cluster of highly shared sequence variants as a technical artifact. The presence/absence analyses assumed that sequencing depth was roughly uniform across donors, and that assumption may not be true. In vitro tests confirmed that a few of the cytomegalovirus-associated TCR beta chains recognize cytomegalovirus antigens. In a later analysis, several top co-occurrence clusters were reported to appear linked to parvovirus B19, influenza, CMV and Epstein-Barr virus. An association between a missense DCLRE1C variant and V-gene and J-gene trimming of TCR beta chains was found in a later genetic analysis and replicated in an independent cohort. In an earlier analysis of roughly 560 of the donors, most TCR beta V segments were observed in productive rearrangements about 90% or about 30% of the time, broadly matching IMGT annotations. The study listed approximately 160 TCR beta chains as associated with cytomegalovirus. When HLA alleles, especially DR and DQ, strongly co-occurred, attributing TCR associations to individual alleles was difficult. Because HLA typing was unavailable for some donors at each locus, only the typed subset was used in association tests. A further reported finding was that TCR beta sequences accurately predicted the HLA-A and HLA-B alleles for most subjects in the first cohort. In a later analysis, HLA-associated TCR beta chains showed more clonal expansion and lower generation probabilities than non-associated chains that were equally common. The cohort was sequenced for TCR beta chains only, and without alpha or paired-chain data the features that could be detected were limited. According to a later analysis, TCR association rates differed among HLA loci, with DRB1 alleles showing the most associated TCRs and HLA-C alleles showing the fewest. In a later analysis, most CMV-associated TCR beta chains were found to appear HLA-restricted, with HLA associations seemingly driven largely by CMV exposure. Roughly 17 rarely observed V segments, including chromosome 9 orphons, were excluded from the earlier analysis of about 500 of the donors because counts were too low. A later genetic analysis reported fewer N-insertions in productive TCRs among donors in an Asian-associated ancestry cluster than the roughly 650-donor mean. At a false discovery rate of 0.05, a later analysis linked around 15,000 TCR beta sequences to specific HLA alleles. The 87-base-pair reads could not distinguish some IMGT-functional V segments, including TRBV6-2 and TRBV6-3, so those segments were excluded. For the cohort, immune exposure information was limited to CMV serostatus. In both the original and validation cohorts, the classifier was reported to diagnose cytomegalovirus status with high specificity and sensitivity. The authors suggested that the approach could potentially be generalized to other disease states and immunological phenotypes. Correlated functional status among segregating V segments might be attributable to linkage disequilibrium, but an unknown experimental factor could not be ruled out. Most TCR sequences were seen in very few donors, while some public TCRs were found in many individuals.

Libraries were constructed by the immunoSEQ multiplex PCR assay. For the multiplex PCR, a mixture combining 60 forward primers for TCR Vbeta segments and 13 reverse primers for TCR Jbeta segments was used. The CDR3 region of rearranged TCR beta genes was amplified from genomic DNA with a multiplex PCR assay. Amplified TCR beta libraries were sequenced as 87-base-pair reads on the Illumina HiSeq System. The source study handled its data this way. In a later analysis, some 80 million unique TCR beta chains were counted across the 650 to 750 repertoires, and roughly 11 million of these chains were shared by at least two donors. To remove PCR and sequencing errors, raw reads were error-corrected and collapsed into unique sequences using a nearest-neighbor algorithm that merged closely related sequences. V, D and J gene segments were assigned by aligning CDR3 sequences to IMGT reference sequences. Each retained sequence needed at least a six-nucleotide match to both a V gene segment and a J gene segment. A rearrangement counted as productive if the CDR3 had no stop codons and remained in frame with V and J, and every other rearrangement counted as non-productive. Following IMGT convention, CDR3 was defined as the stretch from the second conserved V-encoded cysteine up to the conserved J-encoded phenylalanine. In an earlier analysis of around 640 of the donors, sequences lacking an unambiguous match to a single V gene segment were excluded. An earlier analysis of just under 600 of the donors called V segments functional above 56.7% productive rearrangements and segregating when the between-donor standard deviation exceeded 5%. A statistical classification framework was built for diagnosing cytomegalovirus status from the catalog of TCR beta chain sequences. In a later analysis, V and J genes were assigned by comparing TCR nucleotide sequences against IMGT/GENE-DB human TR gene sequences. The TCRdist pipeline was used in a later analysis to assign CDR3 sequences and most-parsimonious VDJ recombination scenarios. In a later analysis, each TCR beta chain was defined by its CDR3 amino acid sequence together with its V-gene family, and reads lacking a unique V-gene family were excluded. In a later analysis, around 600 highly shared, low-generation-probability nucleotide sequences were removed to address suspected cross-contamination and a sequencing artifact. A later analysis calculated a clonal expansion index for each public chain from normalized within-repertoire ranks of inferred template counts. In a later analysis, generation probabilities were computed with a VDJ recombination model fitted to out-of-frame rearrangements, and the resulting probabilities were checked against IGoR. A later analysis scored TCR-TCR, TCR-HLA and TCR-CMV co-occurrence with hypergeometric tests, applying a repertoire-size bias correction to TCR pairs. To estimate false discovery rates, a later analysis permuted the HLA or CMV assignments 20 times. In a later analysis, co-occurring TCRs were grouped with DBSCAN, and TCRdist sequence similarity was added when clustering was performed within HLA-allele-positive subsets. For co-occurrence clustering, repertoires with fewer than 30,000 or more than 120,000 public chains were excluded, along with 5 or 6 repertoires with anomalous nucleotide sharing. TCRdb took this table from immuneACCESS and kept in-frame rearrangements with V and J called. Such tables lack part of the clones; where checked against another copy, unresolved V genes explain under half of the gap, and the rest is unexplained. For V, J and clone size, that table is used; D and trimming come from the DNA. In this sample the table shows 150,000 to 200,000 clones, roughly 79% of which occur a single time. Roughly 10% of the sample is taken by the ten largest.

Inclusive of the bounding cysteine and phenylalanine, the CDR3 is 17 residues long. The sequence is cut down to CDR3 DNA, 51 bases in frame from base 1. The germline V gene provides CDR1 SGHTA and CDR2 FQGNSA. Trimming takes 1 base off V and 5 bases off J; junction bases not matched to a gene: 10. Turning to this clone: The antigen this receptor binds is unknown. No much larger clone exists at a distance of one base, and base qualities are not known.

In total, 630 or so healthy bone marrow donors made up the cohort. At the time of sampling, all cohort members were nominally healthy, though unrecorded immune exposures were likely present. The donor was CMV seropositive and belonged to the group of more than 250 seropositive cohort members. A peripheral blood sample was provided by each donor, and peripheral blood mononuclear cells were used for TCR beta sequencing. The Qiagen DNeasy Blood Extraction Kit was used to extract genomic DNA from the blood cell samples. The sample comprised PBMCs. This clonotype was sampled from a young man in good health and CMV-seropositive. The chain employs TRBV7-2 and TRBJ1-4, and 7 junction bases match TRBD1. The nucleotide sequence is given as TGTGCCAGCAGCTTAGGACCGCCAGGGGGAAACAATGAAAAACTGTTTTTT. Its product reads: CASSLGPPGGNNEKLFF.